The text below deals with one T cell receptor beta chain. Its antigen is currently unknown. This entry belongs to a study of cytomegalovirus exposure and HLA in healthy donors. V lost 4 bases, J lost 4 bases, and 7 bases lay in between. This CDR3 is built from 12 residues. Germline V gene data show CDR1 as SNHLY and CDR2 as FYNNEI. With 60 Vbeta and 13 Jbeta primers, the PCR was carried out. Assay: immunoSEQ multiplex PCR; the TCRdb copy retains only in-frame clones and omits some. The repertoire holds roughly 120,000 clones, with 70% to 85% as singletons. The study's findings and limits: Excluded: some indistinguishable V segments such as TRBV6-2 and TRBV6-3. For cytomegalovirus status, the classifier reportedly gave diagnoses with high specificity and sensitivity.

What was sequenced was PBMCs. The chain uses TRBV2 and TRBJ1-1, with D perhaps TRBD1 (5 bases). The clonotype originates from a man aged 25 to 40 in good health and CMV-seropositive. CDR3 bases: TGTGCCAGCAGTGTTAGGGGCACTGAAGCTTTCTTT. Translation: CASSVRGTEAFF.